This T cell receptor beta chain emerged from a study of memory CD4+ T cells and cytomegalovirus serostatus. As for the study in general: This sample comes from healthy Belgian adults, eight to ten CMV seropositive, about 25 seronegative. General study points: CD4+ memory repertoires contained about two fifths of the 164 reported CMV TCRbeta sequences.

Original handling: Out-of-frame sequences were removed, leaving 2,204,828 distinct TCRbeta sequences. The table came from immunoSEQ multiplex PCR; TCRdb's copy has only in-frame clones and leaves some out. That table is the source of V, J and clone size, and D and trimming were worked out from the DNA. Of about 73,000 clones listed, around 82% are singletons. A remark on this clone: Its specificity is not known.

The sort gate was single viable CD3+CD4+CD8-CD45RO+ cells for memory CD4+ T cells. This TCR was recovered from an adult in good health and CMV-seropositive. Sample: memory CD4+ T cells from blood.

Here the CDR3 DNA reads TGTGCTAGTGGTTCCTATGAGCAGTTCTTC. This gives the protein CASGSYEQFF. J is TRBJ2-1 and V is TRBV12-5, with no clear D. Trimming stripped 4 bases from V and 8 bases from J, with 3 bases between. Germline CDR1 and CDR2: LGHNT and FRNRAP. The CDR3 covers 10 residues.